These 24 T cell receptor beta chains were sequenced from one sample in a study of T cells in women clearing cervical HPV infection. Only in-frame clones appear in the TCRdb table, and some are missing; sequencing was by immunoSEQ multiplex PCR. This table lists tens of thousands of clones. The sample comprised blood buffy coat. Receptors were obtained from a woman aged 18-70 years with a cervical HPV16 infection that either progressed to CIN3+ or cleared (not recorded which).

Note on this clone: The sequence runs out 3 residues before the end of the CDR3; the remainder is reconstructed from the germline J gene. The chain recombines TRBV19 with TRBJ2-5; 7 bases are a match to TRBD2. V lost 1 base and J lost 1; bases outside the gene matches: 3. The CDR3 sequence is 15 residues long. The germline V gene has CDR1 LNHDA and CDR2 SQIVND (reference sequence). The covered CDR3 bases are TGTGCCAGTAGTATAGTGGCGGGGGTCCAAGAGACC. Translating gives CASSIVAGVQET. The complete CDR3 sequence is CASSIVAGVQETQYF.

As for this clone: Read sequence stops 3 residues before the CDR3 end, and the germline J gene provides the missing end. The chain employs TRBV7-9 and TRBJ2-7, with a possible D match to TRBD2 (6 bases). V shed 4 bases and J shed 5 bases, with 18 bases lying between them. CDR3 length: 15 residues. Looked up from germline, CDR1 is SEHNR and CDR2 is FQNEAQ (reference sequence). The covered CDR3 bases are TGTGCCAGCAGCTCGGGACTCCCAGGAGGGGACGAG. Protein sequence: CASSSGLPGGDE. The CDR3 in full is CASSSGLPGGDEQYF.

CDR3 residues: CASSAGGYEQFF. The DNA read from the CDR3 is TGTGCCAGCTCGGCCGGCGGGTATGAG. V is TRBV12-3 or TRBV12-4 and J is TRBJ2-1; a weak D match, TRBD2 (5 bases). The CDR3 extends 3 residues past the end of the read, so its final part is completed from the germline J gene. V shed 8 bases and J shed 8 bases, with 13 bases lying between them. The CDR3 covers 12 residues.

As concerns this clone: The CDR3 goes on 3 residues after the read ends, and that part is filled in from the germline J gene. The V and J genes are TRBV2 and TRBJ2-3; tentative D call: TRBD2 (5 bases). CDR1 is SNHLY, CDR2 FYNNEI, per germline. V lost 2 bases and J lost 0, with 9 bases in between. The CDR3 extends over 15 amino acids. The part of the CDR3 DNA that was read is TGTGCCAGCAGTGAATGGCGGGTGAGCACAGATACG. Amino acids: CASSEWRVSTDT. The entire CDR3 protein reads CASSEWRVSTDTQYF.

As to this clone: The CDR3 extends 3 residues past the end of the read, so its final part is completed from the germline J gene. The J gene is TRBJ2-7, the V gene TRBV15; 9 positions agree with TRBD1. The CDR3 sequence is 14 residues long. The V and J ends lost 3 bases and 4 bases, in that order; junction bases with no gene match: 4. Germline V lookup: CDR1 LNHNV, CDR2 YYDKDF (reference sequence). The CDR3 here is CATSSGTGNYEQYF. CDR3 DNA, as far as it was read: TGTGCCACCAGCAGCGGGACAGGGAATTACGAG.

Notes on this clone: Read sequence stops 3 residues before the CDR3 end, and the germline J gene provides the missing end. This chain joins TRBV10-1 and TRBJ2-3; 12 bases align to TRBD2. V was clipped by 6 bases and J by 5 bases; unmatched bases: 6. This CDR3 has 15 amino acids. From germline, CDR1 is WNHNN and CDR2 SYGVQD (reference sequence). This chain's CDR3 is CASSHGLAGRDTQYF. Partial CDR3 DNA: TGCGCCAGCAGCCACGGACTAGCGGGAAGAGATACG.

Note on this clone: Read sequence stops 3 residues before the CDR3 end, and the germline J gene provides the missing end. V and J are TRBV5-1 and TRBJ1-6, with TRBD1 matching 11 bases. CDR1 is SGHRS and CDR2 is YFSETQ in the germline V gene. Trimming took 4 bases from V and 9 from J; bases not matched to a gene: 3. There are 14 residues in the CDR3. The CDR3 region is CASSPGQGGSPLHF. The sequenced CDR3 bases are TGCGCCAGCAGCCCGGGACAGGGGGGTTCACCC.

To note about this clone: Sequencing ends 3 residues short of the CDR3 end; the germline J gene provides the rest. The chain links TRBV19 to TRBJ1-1; D not certain. With 3 bases removed from V and 5 bases from J, the gap between germline ends came to 13 bases. The CDR3 totals 14 residues. Germline lookup yields CDR1 LNHDA and CDR2 SQIVND (reference sequence). This chain's CDR3 is CASSIPRGGTEAFF. CDR3 bases read: TGTGCCAGTAGTATCCCCCGAGGAGGGACTGAA.

A note on this clone: The germline gene is not matched at one end of the junction; a read error may be the cause. The sequenced fragment ends 3 residues before the CDR3 boundary, so the rest is inferred from the germline J gene. This sequence joins TRBV7-9 and TRBJ2-7; tentatively, D is TRBD2 (5 bases). Looked up from germline, CDR1 is SEHNR and CDR2 is FQNEAQ (reference sequence). The CDR3 consists of 12 residues. The sequenced CDR3 bases are TGTCCCAGCAGCCGAGGGCCTTACGAG. Its translation is CPSSRGPYE. In full, the CDR3 is CPSSRGPYEQYF.

Turning to this clone: The read falls 3 residues short of the CDR3 end, and the missing part is taken from the germline J gene. The chain is built from TRBV5-5 and TRBJ1-2; D unresolved. Germline CDR1 is SGHKS and CDR2 is YYEKEE (reference sequence). This CDR3 is built from 12 residues. CDR3 DNA, as far as it was read: TGTGCCAGCAGCTTAGGAGGCGGGGGC. This translates into CASSLGGGG. The entire CDR3 is CASSLGGGGYTF.

About this clone itself: The sequence runs out 3 residues before the end of the CDR3; the remainder is reconstructed from the germline J gene. V is TRBV5-1 and J is TRBJ2-6; D may be TRBD1 (5 bases). This CDR3 has 18 residues. The V and J ends lost 0 bases and 1 base respectively, with 14 bases between them. The germline CDR1 and CDR2 sequences are SGHRS and YFSETQ. The CDR3 bases that were read are TGCGCCAGCAGCTTGGGATTGACCAAGGGGTCTGGGGCCAACGTC. This translates into CASSLGLTKGSGANV. The whole CDR3 region reads CASSLGLTKGSGANVLTF. Supplemented by reference TRBV5-1 and TRBJ2-6, the full variable domain reads KAGVTQTPRYLIKTRGQQVTLSCSPISGHRSVSWYQQTPGQGLQFLFEYFSETQRNKGNFPGRFSGRQFSNSRSEMNVSTLELGDSALYLCASSLGLTKGSGANVLTFGAGSRLTVL.

For this clone: The read stops 3 residues short of the end of the CDR3; the missing end is completed from the germline J gene. The J gene is TRBJ2-3, the V gene TRBV18; D not certain. Germline V lookup: CDR1 KGHSH, CDR2 LQKENI. The CDR3 runs to 15 residues. Partial CDR3 DNA: TGTGCCAGCTCACCACTAGGGCAGAGCAATCAGCCG. It is translated as CASSPLGQSNQP. The whole CDR3 protein is CASSPLGQSNQPQYF. Together with reference TRBV18 and TRBJ2-3, the CDR3 gives the full variable domain: NAGVMQNPRHLVRRRGQEARLRCSPMKGHSHVYWYRQLPEEGLKFMVYLQKENIIDESGMPKERFSAEFPKEGPSILRIQQVVRGDSAAYFCASSPLGQSNQPQYFGPGTRLTVL.

Notes on this clone: The read is 3 residues too short to cover the CDR3 end, so that end is filled in from the germline J gene. The chain employs TRBV19 and TRBJ1-1; TRBD1 aligns across 10 bases. CDR1 is LNHDA and CDR2 is SQIVND in the germline V gene (reference sequence). The V gene end was trimmed by 9 bases and the J gene end by 4 bases; junction bases not matched to a gene: 8. This CDR3 comprises 14 residues. CDR3 sequence: CASRTGGLSTEAFF. The sequenced CDR3 bases are TGTGCCAGCAGGACAGGGGGATTGAGCACTGAA.

Remarks on this clone: Read coverage stops 3 residues before the CDR3 terminus; the germline J gene supplies the remainder. The chain carries TRBV16 and TRBJ2-3; 10 bases align to TRBD1. This CDR3 comprises 16 residues. Germline lookup yields CDR1 KGHSY and CDR2 FQNENV. CDR3 bases read: TGTGCCAGCAGCCAATCGGATTGGACAGGGGGAGAGACG. Translation gives CASSQSDWTGGET. The CDR3 in full is CASSQSDWTGGETQYF.

About this clone: Coverage ceases 3 residues before the CDR3 finishes, and the germline J gene fills in the end. V usage is TRBV6-1 and J usage is TRBJ2-3; D remains unclear. Germline V lookup: CDR1 MNHNS, CDR2 SASEGT. The V end was cut by 4 bases, the J end by 4 bases, with 6 bases between. CDR3 length: 12 residues. The CDR3 loop is CASSAVPDTQYF. The part of the CDR3 DNA that was read is TGTGCCAGCAGTGCGGTCCCAGATACG.

Details on this clone: The observed sequence ends 3 residues before the CDR3 terminus, with the missing tail filled in from the germline J gene. V gene TRBV5-4 combines with J gene TRBJ2-7; 7 nucleotides match TRBD2. The germline CDR1 and CDR2 sequences are SGHNT and YYREEE (reference sequence). The CDR3 contains 13 residues. V was pared by 7 bases and J by 0 bases, with 4 bases of the junction left unmatched. CDR3 sequence reads: CASSSSGSYEQYF. The CDR3 bases that were read are TGTGCCAGCTCGTCTAGCGGCTCCTACGAG. Together with reference TRBV5-4 and TRBJ2-7, the CDR3 gives the full variable domain: ETGVTQSPTHLIKTRGQQVTLRCSSQSGHNTVSWYQQALGQGPQFIFQYYREEENGRGNFPPRFSGLQFPNYSSELNVNALELDDSALYLCASSSSGSYEQYFGPGTRLTVT.

With regard to this clone: With the read ending 3 residues before the CDR3 end, the germline J gene is used to fill in that end. The chain employs TRBV5-1 and TRBJ2-3; 9 nucleotides line up with TRBD2. The ends lost 0 bases at V and 6 bases at J; junction bases unmatched: 2. The germline gives CDR1 SGHRS, CDR2 YFSETQ. The CDR3 extends over 14 amino acids. The CDR3 spells CASSLVRGGDTQYF. CDR3 DNA, as far as it was read: TGCGCCAGCAGCTTGGTGCGGGGGGGGGATACG.

In regard to this clone: Coverage ceases 3 residues before the CDR3 finishes, and the germline J gene fills in the end. The chain couples TRBV5-5 to TRBJ2-7, with a tentative D call TRBD1 (5 bases). The V gene lost 0 bases and the J gene lost 0 bases, with 7 bases spanning the gap. Germline loops: CDR1 SGHKS, CDR2 YYEKEE (reference sequence). There are 14 residues in the CDR3. The sequenced CDR3 bases are TGTGCCAGCAGCTTGGGACAGACCTCCTACGAG. Translation gives CASSLGQTSYE. In full, the CDR3 is CASSLGQTSYEQYF.

Note on this clone: The sequence runs out 3 residues before the end of the CDR3; the remainder is reconstructed from the germline J gene. The chain employs TRBV7-6 and TRBJ1-5; D is possibly TRBD1 (5 bases). This CDR3 spans 14 amino acids. With 2 bases removed from V and 5 bases from J, the gap between germline ends came to 10 bases. The germline V gene encodes CDR1 SGHVS and CDR2 FNYEAQ. The sequenced CDR3 bases are TGTGCCAGCAGCTTATTGGGGCTCGATCAGCCC. It yields the protein CASSLLGLDQP. The full-length CDR3 reads as CASSLLGLDQPQHF.

About this clone: The read terminates 3 residues before the CDR3 end, so the remaining end is supplied by the germline J gene. The V and J genes are TRBV2 and TRBJ1-6; 7 bases agree with TRBD1. This CDR3 region has 15 residues. Germline values: CDR1 SNHLY, CDR2 FYNNEI. Trimming removed 7 bases from V and 8 bases from J; junction bases left unmatched: 11. The sequenced CDR3 bases are TGTGCCAGCAACGACGGGACAGTGTTGGATTCACCC. It is translated as CASNDGTVLDSP. The full CDR3 protein is CASNDGTVLDSPLHF.

For this clone: With the read ending 3 residues before the CDR3 end, the germline J gene is used to fill in that end. The chain is built from TRBV19 and TRBJ2-7; D ambiguous. In germline, CDR1 is LNHDA, CDR2 SQIVND (reference sequence). V was cut by 7 bases and J by 1 base, with 11 bases left in between. This CDR3 has 13 residues. The CDR3 DNA, read in part, is TGTGCCAGTAAGGCAGAGACTTCCTACGAG. Residues: CASKAETSYE. The whole CDR3 reads CASKAETSYEQYF.

Of note for this clone: The observed sequence ends 3 residues before the CDR3 terminus, with the missing tail filled in from the germline J gene. The V call is TRBV2, the J call TRBJ1-2; 7 positions match TRBD1. The CDR3 covers 16 residues. V dropped 7 bases and J dropped 4; count of bases not matched to a gene: 15. Germline CDR1 SNHLY, CDR2 FYNNEI. The CDR3 bases that were read are TGTGCCAGCACCATTGAAGTGACAGGGCTCGGCTATGGC. Translating it yields CASTIEVTGLGYG. The whole CDR3 reads CASTIEVTGLGYGYTF.

As concerns this clone: Read sequence stops 3 residues before the CDR3 end, and the germline J gene provides the missing end. The chain joins TRBV18 to TRBJ1-4, with 7 bases lining up with TRBD1. The V and J ends lost 5 bases and 0 bases, in that order; junction bases with no gene match: 12. Germline assignment: CDR1 KGHSH and CDR2 LQKENI. The CDR3 length is 18 residues. The CDR3 here is CASSGRLTGPATNEKLFF. The CDR3 DNA, read in part, is TGTGCCAGCTCAGGGCGTCTGACAGGGCCAGCAACTAATGAAAAA.

Comment on this clone: The CDR3 end falls 3 residues outside the read, so it is completed with the germline J gene. This chain connects TRBV5-1 to TRBJ1-1; D is undetermined. The V end lost 0 bases, the J end lost 4 bases, and 7 bases lay between the germline ends. CDR3 length: 13 residues. Germline CDR1 reads SGHRS; CDR2 reads YFSETQ. This CDR3 reads CASSLGEGTEAFF. CDR3 DNA, as far as it was read: TGCGCCAGCAGCTTGGGCGAGGGCACTGAA. Variable domain in full (rest from reference TRBV5-1 and TRBJ1-1): KAGVTQTPRYLIKTRGQQVTLSCSPISGHRSVSWYQQTPGQGLQFLFEYFSETQRNKGNFPGRFSGRQFSNSRSEMNVSTLELGDSALYLCASSLGEGTEAFFGQGTRLTVV.